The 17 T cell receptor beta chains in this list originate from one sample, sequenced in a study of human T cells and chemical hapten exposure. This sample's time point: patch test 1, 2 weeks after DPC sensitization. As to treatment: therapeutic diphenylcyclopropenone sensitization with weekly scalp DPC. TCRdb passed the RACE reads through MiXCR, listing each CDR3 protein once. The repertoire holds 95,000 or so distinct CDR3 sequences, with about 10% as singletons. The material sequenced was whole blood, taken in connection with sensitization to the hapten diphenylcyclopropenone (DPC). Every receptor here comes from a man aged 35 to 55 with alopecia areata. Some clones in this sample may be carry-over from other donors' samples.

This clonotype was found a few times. CDR3 sequence: CATSDSGQGRRTDTQYF. The CDR3 bases are TGTGCCACCAGTGACTCGGGACAGGGGAGGAGGACAGATACGCAGTATTTT. V usage is TRBV24-1 and J usage is TRBJ2-3, with 10 bases identical to TRBD1. Per germline, CDR1 KGHDR and CDR2 SFDVKD. V shed 4 bases, J shed 3 bases, and the junction held 9 bases outside the gene matches. The CDR3 totals 17 residues.

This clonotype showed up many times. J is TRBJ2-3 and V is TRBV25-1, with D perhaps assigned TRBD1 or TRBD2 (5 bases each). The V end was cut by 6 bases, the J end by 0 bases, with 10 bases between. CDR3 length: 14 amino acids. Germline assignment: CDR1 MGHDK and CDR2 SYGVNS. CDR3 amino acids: CASSRGVSTDTQYF. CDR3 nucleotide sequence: TGTGCCAGCAGCAGAGGGGTTAGCACAGATACGCAGTATTTT.

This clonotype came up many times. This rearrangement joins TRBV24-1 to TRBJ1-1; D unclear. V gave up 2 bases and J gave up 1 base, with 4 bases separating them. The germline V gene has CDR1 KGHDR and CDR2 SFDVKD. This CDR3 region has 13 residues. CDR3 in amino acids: CATSDWSNTEAFF. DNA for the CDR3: TGTGCCACCAGTGATTGGTCGAACACTGAAGCTTTCTTT.

CDR3 in DNA: TGTGCCAGCAGCAACTTACAGGGGGCGTACAATGAGCAGTTCTTC. It specifies CASSNLQGAYNEQFF. This chain connects TRBV5-6 to TRBJ2-1; the match to TRBD1 covers 9 bases. CDR3 length: 15 residues. Germline values: CDR1 SGHDT, CDR2 YYEEEE. V shed 4 bases and J 4 bases; nucleotides not matched to a gene: 6.

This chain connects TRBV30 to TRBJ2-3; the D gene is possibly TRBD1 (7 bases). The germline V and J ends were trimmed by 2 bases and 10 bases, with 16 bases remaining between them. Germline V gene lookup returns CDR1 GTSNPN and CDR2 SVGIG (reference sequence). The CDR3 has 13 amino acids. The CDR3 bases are TGTGCCTGGAGTCCTCAAGACAGGGAGGCGCAGTATTTT. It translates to CAWSPQDREAQYF.

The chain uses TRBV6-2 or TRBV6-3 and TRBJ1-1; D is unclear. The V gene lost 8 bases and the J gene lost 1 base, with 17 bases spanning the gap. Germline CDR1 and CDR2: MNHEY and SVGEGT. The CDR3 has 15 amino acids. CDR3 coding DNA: TGTGCCAGCCTTCGGGCCGTCATGCAGAACACTGAAGCTTTCTTT. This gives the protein CASLRAVMQNTEAFF.

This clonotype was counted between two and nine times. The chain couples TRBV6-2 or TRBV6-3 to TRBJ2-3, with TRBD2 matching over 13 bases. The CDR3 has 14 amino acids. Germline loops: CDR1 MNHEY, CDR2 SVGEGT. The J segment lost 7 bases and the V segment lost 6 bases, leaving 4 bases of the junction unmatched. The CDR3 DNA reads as TGTGCCAGCAGACTAGCGGGAGGGCCAAATACGCAGTATTTT. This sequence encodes CASRLAGGPNTQYF.

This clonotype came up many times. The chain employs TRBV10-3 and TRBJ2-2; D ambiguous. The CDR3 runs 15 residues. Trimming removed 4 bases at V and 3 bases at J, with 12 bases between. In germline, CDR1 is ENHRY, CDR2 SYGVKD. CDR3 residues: CAISAVHIDTGELFF. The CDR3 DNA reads TGTGCCATCAGTGCTGTTCACATTGACACCGGGGAGCTGTTTTTT.

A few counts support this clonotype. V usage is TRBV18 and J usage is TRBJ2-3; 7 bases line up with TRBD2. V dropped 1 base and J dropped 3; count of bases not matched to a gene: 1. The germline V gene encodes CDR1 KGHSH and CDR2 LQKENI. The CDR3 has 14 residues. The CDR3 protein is CASSPQRGTDTQYF. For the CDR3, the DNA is TGTGCCAGCTCACCACAGCGGGGAACAGATACGCAGTATTTT.

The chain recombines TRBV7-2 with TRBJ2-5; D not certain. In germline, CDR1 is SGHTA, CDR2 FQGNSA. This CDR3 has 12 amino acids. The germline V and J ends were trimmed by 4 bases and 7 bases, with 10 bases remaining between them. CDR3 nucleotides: TGTGCCAGCAGCTGGGATTCGGGGACCCAGTACTTC. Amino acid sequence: CASSWDSGTQYF.

The CDR3 sequence is CASSSQGGALGETQYF. DNA for the CDR3: TGTGCCAGCAGCTCGCAAGGGGGGGCGCTTGGAGAGACCCAGTACTTC. The chain joins TRBV7-3 to TRBJ2-5; D is possibly TRBD2 (7 bases). This CDR3 region has 16 residues. In germline, CDR1 is SGHTA, CDR2 FQGTGA. With 4 bases removed from V and 4 bases from J, the gap between germline ends came to 19 bases.

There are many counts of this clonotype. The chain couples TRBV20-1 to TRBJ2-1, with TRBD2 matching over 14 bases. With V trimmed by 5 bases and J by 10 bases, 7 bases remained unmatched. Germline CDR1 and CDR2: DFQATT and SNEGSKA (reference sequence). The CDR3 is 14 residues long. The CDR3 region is CSAAGLAGVEEQFF. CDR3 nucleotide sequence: TGCAGTGCTGCGGGACTAGCGGGAGTAGAAGAGCAGTTCTTC.

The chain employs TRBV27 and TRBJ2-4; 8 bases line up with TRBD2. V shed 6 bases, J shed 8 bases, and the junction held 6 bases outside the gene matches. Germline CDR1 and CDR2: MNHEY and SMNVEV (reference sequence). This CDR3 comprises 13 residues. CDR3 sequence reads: CASRKREWDIQYF. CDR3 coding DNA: TGTGCCAGCAGAAAGCGGGAGTGGGACATTCAGTACTTC.

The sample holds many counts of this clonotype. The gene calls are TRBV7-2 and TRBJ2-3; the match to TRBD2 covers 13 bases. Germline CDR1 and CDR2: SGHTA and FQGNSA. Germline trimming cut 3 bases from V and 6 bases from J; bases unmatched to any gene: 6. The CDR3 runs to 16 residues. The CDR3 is CASSLGLAGPMDTQYF. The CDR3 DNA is TGTGCCAGCAGCTTGGGACTAGCGGGACCAATGGATACGCAGTATTTT.

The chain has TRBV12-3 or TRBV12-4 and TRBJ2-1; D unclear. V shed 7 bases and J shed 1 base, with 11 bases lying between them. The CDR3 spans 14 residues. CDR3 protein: CASNQARSYNEQFF. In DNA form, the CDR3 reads TGTGCCAGCAATCAGGCTAGGTCCTACAATGAGCAGTTCTTC.

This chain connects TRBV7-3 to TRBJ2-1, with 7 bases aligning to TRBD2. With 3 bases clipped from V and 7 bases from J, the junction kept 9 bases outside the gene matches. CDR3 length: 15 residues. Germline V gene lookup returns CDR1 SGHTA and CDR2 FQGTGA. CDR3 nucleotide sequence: TGTGCCAGCAGCTTGGGCGGGAGTAACGTGAATGAGCAGTTCTTC. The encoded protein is CASSLGGSNVNEQFF.

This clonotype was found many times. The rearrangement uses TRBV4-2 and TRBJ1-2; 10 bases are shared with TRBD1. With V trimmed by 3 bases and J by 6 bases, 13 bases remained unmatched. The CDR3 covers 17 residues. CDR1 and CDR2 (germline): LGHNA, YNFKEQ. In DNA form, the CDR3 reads TGTGCCAGCAGCCATGCCGGGACAGGGGCTTTGGGGAATGGCTACACCTTC. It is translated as CASSHAGTGALGNGYTF.